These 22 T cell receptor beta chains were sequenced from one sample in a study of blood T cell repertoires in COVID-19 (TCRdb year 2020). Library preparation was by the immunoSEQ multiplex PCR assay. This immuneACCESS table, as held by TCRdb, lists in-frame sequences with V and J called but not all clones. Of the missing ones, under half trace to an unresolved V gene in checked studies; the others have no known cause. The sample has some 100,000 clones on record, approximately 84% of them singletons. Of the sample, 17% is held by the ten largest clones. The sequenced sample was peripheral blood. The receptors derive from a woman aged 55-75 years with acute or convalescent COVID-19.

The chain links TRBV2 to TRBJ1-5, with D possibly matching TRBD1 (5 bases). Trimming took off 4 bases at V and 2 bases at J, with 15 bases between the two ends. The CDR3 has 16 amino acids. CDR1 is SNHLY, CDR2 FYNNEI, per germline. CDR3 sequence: CASSAQGGVGNQPQHF. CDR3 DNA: TGTGCCAGCAGTGCCCAGGGAGGTGTAGGCAATCAGCCCCAGCATTTT.

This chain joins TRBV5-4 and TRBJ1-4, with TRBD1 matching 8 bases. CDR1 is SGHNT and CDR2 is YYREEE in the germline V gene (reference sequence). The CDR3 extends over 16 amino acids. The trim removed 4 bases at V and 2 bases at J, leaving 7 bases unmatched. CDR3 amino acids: CASSANRGATNEKLFF. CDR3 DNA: TGTGCCAGCAGCGCGAACAGGGGGGCGACTAATGAAAAACTGTTTTTT.

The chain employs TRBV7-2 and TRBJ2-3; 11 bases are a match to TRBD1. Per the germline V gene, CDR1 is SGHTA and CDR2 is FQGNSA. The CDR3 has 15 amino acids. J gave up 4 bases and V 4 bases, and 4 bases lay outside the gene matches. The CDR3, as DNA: TGTGCCAGCAGCTCCGGGACAGGGGGGGCAGATACGCAGTATTTT. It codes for CASSSGTGGADTQYF.

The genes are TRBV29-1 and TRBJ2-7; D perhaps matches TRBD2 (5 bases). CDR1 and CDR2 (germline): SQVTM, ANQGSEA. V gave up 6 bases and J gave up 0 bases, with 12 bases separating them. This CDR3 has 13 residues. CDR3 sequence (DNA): TGCAGCGTCACTAGGGCCTCCTCCTACGAGCAGTACTTC. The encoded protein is CSVTRASSYEQYF.

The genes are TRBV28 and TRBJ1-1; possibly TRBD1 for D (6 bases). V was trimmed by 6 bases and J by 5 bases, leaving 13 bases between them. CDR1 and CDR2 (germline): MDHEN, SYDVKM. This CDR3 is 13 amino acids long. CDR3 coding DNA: TGTGCCAGCAGCTTAGGGGGGGGGACTGAAGCTTTCTTT. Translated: CASSLGGGTEAFF.

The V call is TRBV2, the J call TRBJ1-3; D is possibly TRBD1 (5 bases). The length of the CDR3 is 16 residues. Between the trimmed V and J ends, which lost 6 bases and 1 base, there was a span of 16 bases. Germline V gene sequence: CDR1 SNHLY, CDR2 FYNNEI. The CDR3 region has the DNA TGTGCCAGCAGCCGGACCTGGGGCCTATCTGGAAACACCATATATTTT. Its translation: CASSRTWGLSGNTIYF.

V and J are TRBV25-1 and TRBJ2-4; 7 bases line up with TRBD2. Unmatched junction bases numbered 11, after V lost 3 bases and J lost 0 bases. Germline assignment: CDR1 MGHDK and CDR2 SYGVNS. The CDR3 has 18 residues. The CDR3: CASSDPPLAELAKNIQYF. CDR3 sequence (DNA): TGTGCCAGCAGTGATCCGCCTCTAGCGGAACTAGCCAAAAACATTCAGTACTTC.

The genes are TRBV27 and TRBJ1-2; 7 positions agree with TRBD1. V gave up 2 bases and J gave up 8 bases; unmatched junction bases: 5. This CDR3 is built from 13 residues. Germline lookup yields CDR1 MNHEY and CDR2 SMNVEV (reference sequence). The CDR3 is CASSLTRGQGYTF. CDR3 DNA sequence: TGTGCCAGCAGTTTAACGAGGGGGCAGGGCTACACCTTC.

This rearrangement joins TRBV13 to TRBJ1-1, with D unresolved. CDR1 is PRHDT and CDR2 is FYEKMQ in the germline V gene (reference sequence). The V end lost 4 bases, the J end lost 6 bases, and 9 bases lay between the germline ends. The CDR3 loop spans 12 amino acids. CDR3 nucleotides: TGTGCCAGCAGCTACACCGCTGCTGAAGCTTTCTTT. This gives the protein CASSYTAAEAFF.

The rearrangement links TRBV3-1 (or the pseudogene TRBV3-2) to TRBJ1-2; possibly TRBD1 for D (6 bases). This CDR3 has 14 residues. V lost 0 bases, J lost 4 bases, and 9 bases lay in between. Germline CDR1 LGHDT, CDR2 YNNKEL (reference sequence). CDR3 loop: CASSQETGSYGYTF. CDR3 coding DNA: TGTGCCAGCAGCCAAGAGACAGGTAGCTATGGCTACACCTTC.

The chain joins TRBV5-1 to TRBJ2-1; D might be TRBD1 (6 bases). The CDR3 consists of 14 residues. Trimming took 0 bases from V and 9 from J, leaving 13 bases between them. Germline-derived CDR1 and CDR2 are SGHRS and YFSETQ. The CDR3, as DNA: TGCGCCAGCAGCTTGGATCAGGCGACAGGTGAGCAGTTCTTC. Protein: CASSLDQATGEQFF.

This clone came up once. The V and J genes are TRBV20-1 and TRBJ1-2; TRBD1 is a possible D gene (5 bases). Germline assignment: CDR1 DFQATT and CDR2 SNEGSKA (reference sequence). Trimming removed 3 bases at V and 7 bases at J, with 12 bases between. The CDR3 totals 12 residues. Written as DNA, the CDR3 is TGCAGTGCTAGTCGCAGGGCTGGTGGCTACACCTTC. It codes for CSASRRAGGYTF.

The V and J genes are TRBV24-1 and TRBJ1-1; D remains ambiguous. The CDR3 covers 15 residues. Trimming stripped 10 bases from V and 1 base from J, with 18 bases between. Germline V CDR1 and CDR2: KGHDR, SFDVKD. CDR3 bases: TGTGCCACTCGCGGGGTAGGGTTCCAGAACACTGAAGCTTTCTTT. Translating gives CATRGVGFQNTEAFF.

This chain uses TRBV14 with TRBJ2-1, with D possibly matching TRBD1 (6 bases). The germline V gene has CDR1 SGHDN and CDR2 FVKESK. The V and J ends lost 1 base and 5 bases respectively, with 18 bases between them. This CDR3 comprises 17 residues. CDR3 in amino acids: CASSQVLGALPDNEQFF. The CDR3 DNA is TGTGCCAGCAGCCAAGTGTTGGGGGCGCTGCCTGACAATGAGCAGTTCTTC.

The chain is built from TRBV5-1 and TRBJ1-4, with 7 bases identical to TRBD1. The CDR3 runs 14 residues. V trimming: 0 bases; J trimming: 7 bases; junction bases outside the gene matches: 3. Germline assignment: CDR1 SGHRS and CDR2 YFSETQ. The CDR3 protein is CASSLVQGGEKLFF. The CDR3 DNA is TGCGCCAGCAGCTTGGTCCAGGGGGGTGAAAAACTGTTTTTT.

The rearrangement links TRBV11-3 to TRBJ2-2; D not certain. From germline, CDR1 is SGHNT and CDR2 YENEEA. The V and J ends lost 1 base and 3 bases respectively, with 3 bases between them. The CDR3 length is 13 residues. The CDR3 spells CASSLADTGELFF. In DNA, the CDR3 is TGTGCCAGCAGCTTAGCGGACACCGGGGAGCTGTTTTTT. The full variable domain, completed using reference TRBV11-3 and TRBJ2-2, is EAGVVQSPRYKIIEKKQPVAFWCNPISGHNTLYWYLQNLGQGPELLIRYENEEAVDDSQLPKDRFSAERLKGVDSTLKIQPAELGDSAVYLCASSLADTGELFFGEGSRLTVL.

CDR3 region: CASSVGWRNTGELFF. The CDR3 DNA sequence: TGTGCCAGCAGCGTAGGTTGGAGGAACACCGGGGAGCTGTTTTTT. The chain combines TRBV9 with TRBJ2-2; D not certain. Trimming removed 0 bases from V and 1 base from J, with 7 bases in between. CDR3 size: 15 residues. Per germline, CDR1 SGDLS and CDR2 YYNGEE.

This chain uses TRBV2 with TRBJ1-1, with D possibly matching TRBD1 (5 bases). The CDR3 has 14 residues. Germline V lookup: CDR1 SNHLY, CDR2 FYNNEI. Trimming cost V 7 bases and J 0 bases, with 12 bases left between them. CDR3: CASTPTTVNTEAFF. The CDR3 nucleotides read TGTGCCAGCACTCCGACGACAGTGAACACTGAAGCTTTCTTT.

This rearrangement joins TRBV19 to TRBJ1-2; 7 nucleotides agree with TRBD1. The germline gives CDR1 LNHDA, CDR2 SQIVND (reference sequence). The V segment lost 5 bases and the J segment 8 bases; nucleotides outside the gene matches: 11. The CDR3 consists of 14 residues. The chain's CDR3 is CASSSDRTSGGYTF. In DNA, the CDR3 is TGTGCCAGTAGTTCGGACAGGACTTCGGGAGGCTACACCTTC.

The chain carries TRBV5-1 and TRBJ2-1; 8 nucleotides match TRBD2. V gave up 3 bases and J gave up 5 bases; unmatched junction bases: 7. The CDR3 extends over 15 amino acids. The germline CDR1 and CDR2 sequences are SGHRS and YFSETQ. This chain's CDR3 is CASSSGLGTDNEQFF. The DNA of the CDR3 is TGCGCCAGCAGCTCGGGACTAGGCACAGACAATGAGCAGTTCTTC.

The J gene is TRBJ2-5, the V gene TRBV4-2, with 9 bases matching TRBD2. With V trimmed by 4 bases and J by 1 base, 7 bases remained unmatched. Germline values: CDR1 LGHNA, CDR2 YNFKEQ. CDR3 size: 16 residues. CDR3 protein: CASSRSSSGTQETQYF. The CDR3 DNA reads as TGTGCCAGCAGCCGCTCTTCTAGCGGGACCCAAGAGACCCAGTACTTC.

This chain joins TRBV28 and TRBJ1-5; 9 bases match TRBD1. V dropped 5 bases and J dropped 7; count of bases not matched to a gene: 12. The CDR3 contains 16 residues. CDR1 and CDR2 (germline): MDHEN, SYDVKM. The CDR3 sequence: CASSITAGQGGQPQHF. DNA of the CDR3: TGTGCCAGCAGTATAACAGCGGGACAGGGTGGGCAGCCCCAGCATTTT.